Listed below are T cell receptor beta chains from one sample, sequenced in a study of cytomegalovirus exposure and HLA in healthy donors. The table came from immunoSEQ multiplex PCR; TCRdb's copy has only in-frame clones and leaves some out. The repertoire holds more than 150,000 clones, with around four fifths as singletons. The specimen was PBMCs. These receptors were obtained from a woman between 18 and 29 years old in good health and CMV-seronegative. The CDR3 runs from the conserved cysteine through the conserved F or W. D genes are given only for firm matches. For some rows the clone size is stated as once, few or many, or as a class when expanded; others skip it.

NA,TRBJ2-3,NA,TRBV5-1,TGCGCCAGCAGCAGAGGCTCCCTAGATACGCAGTATTTT,CASSRGSLDTQYF
NA,TRBJ2-5,NA,TRBV28,TGTGCCAGCAGCGTATACAGGGATGAAGAGACCCAGTACTTC,CASSVYRDEETQYF
TRBD2,TRBJ2-7,NA,TRBV28,TGTGCCAGCTTGGGGGGGACGGGTGGTCCACGGGTCTCCTACGAGCAGTACTTC,CASLGGTGGPRVSYEQYF
NA,TRBJ2-5,NA,TRBV5-6,TGTGCCAGCAGCTTAGGAGGGGCGTCGTGGGAGACCCAGTACTTC,CASSLGGASWETQYF
TRBD1,TRBJ2-7,NA,TRBV27,TGTGCCAGCAGCCGTATCCCCGGGACAGGGATCGACGAGCAGTACTTC,CASSRIPGTGIDEQYF
TRBD2,TRBJ2-3,NA,TRBV7-2,TGTGCCAGCAGCTTCCTGGCCCAGCGGGGGATAGATACGCAGTATTTT,CASSFLAQRGIDTQYF
NA,TRBJ2-1,NA,TRBV2,TGTGCCAGCAGTGCCCGGGACTTCCTGTACAATGAGCAGTTCTTC,CASSARDFLYNEQFF
TRBD1,TRBJ1-6,NA,TRBV6-5,TGTGCCAGCAGTTCCGGGACAGGGGCGGGTAATTCACCCCTCCACTTT,CASSSGTGAGNSPLHF
NA,TRBJ2-5,few,TRBV7-2,TGTGCCAGCAGCTTAGTACCCCTAAGCGGGGAGACCCAGTACTTC,CASSLVPLSGETQYF
TRBD1,TRBJ1-2,NA,TRBV6-5,TGTGCCAGCAGTTACTCTGGACAGGGGGTCTATGGCTACACCTTC,CASSYSGQGVYGYTF
TRBD2,TRBJ2-7,NA,TRBV29-1,TGCAGCGGGGCCTCTAGCGGGGGGGGCGAGCAGTACTTC,CSGASSGGGEQYF
TRBD1,TRBJ2-7,NA,TRBV5-6,TGTGCCAGCAGCTTGGTTGGGACAGGGATGTACGAGCAGTACTTC,CASSLVGTGMYEQYF
NA,TRBJ2-5,NA,TRBV15,TGTGCCACCAGCAGATCAACCGCGGAAGAGACCCAGTACTTC,CATSRSTAEETQYF
NA,TRBJ1-1,NA,TRBV27,TGTGCCAGCAGTTTATGGGCGGGCGGCATGAACACTGAAGCTTTCTTT,CASSLWAGGMNTEAFF
NA,TRBJ2-7,NA,TRBV19,TGTGCCAGTAGTATTCAGGGGAGCGAGCAGTACTTC,CASSIQGSEQYF